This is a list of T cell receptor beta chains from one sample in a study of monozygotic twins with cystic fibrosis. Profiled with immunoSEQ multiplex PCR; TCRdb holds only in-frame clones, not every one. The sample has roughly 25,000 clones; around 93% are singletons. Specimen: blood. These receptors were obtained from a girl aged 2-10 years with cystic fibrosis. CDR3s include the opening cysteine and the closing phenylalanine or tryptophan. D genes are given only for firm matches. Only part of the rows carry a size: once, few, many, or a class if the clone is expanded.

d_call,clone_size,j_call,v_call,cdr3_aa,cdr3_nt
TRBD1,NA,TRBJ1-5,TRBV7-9,CASSLAHRGGDQPQHF,TGTGCCAGCAGCTTAGCGCATCGAGGGGGCGATCAGCCCCAGCATTTT
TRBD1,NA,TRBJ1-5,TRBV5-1,CASSLDGTGDFQPQHF,TGCGCCAGCAGCTTGGATGGGACAGGGGATTTTCAGCCCCAGCATTTT
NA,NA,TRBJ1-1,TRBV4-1,CASSQERNRVGTEAFF,TGCGCCAGCAGCCAAGAACGAAACAGGGTTGGCACTGAAGCTTTCTTT
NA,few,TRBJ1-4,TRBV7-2,CASSETQGLGRKLFF,TGTGCCAGCAGCGAGACCCAGGGCTTGGGGAGGAAACTGTTTTTT
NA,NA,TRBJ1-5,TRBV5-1,CASSLDSGGNQPQHF,TGCGCCAGCAGCTTAGACAGTGGGGGCAATCAGCCCCAGCATTTT
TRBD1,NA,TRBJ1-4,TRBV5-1,CASSEDGTDEKLFF,TGCGCCAGCAGCGAGGACGGGACAGATGAAAAACTGTTTTTT
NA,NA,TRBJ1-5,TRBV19,CASSISLRGEHSNQPQHF,TGTGCCAGTAGTATCTCCCTTAGGGGGGAACATAGCAATCAGCCCCAGCATTTT
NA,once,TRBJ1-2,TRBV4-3,CASSQGRGANYGYTF,TGCGCCAGCAGCCAAGGCAGAGGAGCTAACTATGGCTACACCTTC
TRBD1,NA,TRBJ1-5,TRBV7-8,CASSLTGVQPQHF,TGTGCCAGCAGCTTGACAGGGGTTCAGCCCCAGCATTTT
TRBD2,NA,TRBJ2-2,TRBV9,CASSVGVAGDNTGELFF,TGTGCCAGCAGCGTCGGGGTAGCGGGGGATAACACCGGGGAGCTGTTTTTT
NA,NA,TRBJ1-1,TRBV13,CASSSGTVVEAFF,TGTGCCAGCAGCTCCGGGACCGTAGTTGAAGCTTTCTTT
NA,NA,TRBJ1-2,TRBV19,CASSPSRTQNYGYTF,TGTGCCAGTAGTCCGTCTCGGACCCAGAACTATGGCTACACCTTC
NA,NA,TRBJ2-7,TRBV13,CASSLEQEDEQYF,TGTGCCAGCAGCTTAGAACAGGAGGACGAGCAGTACTTC